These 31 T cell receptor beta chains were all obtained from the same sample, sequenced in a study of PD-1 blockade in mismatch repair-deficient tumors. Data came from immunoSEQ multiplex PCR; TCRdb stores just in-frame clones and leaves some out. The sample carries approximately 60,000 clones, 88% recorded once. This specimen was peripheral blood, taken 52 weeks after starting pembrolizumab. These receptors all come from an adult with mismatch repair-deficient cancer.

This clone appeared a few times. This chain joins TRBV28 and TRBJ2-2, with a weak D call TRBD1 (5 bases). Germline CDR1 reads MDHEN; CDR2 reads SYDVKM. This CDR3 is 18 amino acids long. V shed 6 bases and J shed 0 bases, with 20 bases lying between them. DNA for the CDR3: TGTGCCAGCAGGCCCTCCCCCTCGGACATCCCGAACACCGGGGAGCTGTTTTTT. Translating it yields CASRPSPSDIPNTGELFF. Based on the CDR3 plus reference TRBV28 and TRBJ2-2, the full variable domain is DVKVTQSSRYLVKRTGEKVFLECVQDMDHENMFWYRQDPGLGLRLIYFSYDVKMKEKGDIPEGYSVSREKKERFSLILESASTNQTSMYLCASRPSPSDIPNTGELFFGEGSRLTVL.

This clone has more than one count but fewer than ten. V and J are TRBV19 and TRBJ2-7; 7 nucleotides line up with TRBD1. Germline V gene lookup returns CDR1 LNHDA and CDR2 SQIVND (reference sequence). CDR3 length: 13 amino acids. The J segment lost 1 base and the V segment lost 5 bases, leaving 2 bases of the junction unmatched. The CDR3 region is CASSPGQSYEQYF. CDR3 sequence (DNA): TGTGCCAGTAGTCCGGGACAGTCCTACGAGCAGTACTTC.

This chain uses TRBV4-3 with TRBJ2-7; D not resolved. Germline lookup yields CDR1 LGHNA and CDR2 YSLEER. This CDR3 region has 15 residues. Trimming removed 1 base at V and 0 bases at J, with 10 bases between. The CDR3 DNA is TGCGCCAGCAGCCAAGTGTATCCGAGCTCCTACGAGCAGTACTTC. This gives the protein CASSQVYPSSYEQYF.

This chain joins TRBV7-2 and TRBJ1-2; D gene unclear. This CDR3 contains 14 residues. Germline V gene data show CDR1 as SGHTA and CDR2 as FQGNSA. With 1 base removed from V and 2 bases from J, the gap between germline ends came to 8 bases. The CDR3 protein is CASSLGVQNYGYTF. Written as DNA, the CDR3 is TGTGCCAGCAGCTTAGGAGTCCAGAACTATGGCTACACCTTC.

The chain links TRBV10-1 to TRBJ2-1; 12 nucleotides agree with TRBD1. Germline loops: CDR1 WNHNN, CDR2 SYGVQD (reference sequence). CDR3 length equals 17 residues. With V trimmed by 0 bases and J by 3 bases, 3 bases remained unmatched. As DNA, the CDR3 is TGCGCCAGCAGTGAGTCCGGGACAGGGGGCTTCTACAATGAGCAGTTCTTC. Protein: CASSESGTGGFYNEQFF.

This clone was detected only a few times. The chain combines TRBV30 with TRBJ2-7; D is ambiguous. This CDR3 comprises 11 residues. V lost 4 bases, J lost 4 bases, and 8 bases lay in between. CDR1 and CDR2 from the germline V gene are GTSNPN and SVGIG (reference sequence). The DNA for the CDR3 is TGTGCCTGGACCTCCGGGTACGAGCAGTACTTC. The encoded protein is CAWTSGYEQYF. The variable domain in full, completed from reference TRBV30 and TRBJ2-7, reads SQTIHQWPATLVQPVGSPLSLECTVEGTSNPNLYWYRQAAGRGLQLLFYSVGIGQISSEVPQNLSASRPQDRQFILSSKKLLLSDSGFYLCAWTSGYEQYFGPGTRLTVT.

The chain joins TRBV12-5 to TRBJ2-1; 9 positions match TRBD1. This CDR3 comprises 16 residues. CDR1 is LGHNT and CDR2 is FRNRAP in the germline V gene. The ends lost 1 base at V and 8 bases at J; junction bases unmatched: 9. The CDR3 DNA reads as TGTGCTAGTGGTTTGGCCGGACAGGGGACGTTTGATGAGCAGTTCTTC. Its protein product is CASGLAGQGTFDEQFF.

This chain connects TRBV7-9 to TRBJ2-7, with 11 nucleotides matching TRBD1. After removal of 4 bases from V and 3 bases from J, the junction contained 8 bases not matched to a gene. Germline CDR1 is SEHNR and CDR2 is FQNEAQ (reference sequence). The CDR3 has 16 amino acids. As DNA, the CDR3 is TGTGCCAGCAGCTCGACTCGGACAGGGGGCATCTACGAGCAGTACTTC. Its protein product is CASSSTRTGGIYEQYF.

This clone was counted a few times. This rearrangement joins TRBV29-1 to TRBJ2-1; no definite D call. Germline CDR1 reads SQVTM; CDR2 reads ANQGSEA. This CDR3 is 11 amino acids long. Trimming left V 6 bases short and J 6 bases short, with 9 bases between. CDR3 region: CSVEWANEQFF. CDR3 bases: TGCAGCGTCGAATGGGCCAATGAGCAGTTCTTC.

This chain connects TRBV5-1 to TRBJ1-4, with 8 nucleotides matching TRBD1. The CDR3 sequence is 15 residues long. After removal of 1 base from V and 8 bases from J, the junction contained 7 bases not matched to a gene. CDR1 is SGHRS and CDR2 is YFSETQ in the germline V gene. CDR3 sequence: CASSLQGAGEEKLFF. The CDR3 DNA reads TGCGCCAGCAGCTTGCAGGGGGCGGGAGAGGAAAAACTGTTTTTT. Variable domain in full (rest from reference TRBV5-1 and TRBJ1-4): KAGVTQTPRYLIKTRGQQVTLSCSPISGHRSVSWYQQTPGQGLQFLFEYFSETQRNKGNFPGRFSGRQFSNSRSEMNVSTLELGDSALYLCASSLQGAGEEKLFFGSGTQLSVL.

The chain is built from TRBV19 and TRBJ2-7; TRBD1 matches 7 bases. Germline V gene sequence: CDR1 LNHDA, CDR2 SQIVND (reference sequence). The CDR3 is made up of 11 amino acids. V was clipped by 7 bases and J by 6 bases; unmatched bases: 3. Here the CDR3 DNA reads TGTGCCAGTAAGACAGGGAGCGAGCAGTACTTC. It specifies CASKTGSEQYF.

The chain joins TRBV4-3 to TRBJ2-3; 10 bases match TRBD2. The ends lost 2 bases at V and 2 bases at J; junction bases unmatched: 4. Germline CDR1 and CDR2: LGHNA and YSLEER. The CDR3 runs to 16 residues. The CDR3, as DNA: TGCGCCAGCAGCCAAAGGACTAGCGGTTACACAGATACGCAGTATTTT. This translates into CASSQRTSGYTDTQYF.

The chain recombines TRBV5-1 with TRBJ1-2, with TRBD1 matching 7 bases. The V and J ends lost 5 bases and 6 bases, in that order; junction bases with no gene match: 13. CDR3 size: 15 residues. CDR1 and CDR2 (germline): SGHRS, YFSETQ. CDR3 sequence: CASSPNGGGANGYTF. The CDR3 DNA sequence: TGCGCCAGCAGTCCAAACGGAGGGGGCGCTAATGGCTACACCTTC.

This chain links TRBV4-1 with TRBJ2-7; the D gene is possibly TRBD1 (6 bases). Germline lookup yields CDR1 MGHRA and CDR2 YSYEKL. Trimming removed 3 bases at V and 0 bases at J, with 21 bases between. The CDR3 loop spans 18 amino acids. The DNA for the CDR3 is TGCGCCAGCAGCCACGGGCCTGTGGGACAAGGGGCCTCCTACGAGCAGTACTTC. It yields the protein CASSHGPVGQGASYEQYF.

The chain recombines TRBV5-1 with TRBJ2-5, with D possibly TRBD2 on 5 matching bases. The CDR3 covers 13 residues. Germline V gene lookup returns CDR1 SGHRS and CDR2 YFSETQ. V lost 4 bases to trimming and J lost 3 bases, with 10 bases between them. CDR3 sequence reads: CASSPWTEETQYF. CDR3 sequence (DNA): TGCGCCAGCAGCCCTTGGACTGAAGAGACCCAGTACTTC.

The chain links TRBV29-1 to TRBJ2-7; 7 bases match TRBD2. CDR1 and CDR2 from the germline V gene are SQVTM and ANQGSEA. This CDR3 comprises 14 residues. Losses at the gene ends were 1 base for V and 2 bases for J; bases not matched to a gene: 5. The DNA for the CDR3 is TGCAGCGTTGAAGGAGCGGGAAGCCCCTACGAGCAGTACTTC. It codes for CSVEGAGSPYEQYF.

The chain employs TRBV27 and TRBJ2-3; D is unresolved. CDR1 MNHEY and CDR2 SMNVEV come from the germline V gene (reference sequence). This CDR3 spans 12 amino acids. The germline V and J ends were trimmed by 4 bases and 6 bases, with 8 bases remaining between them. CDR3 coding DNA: TGTGCCAGCAGTTCTAATCTTGATACGCAGTATTTT. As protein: CASSSNLDTQYF.

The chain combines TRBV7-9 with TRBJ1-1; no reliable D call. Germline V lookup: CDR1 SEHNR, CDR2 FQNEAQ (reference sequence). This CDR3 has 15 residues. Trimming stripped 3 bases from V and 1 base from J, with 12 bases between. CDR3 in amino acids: CASSLFEGRNTEAFF. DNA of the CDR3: TGTGCCAGCAGCTTGTTTGAAGGGAGGAACACTGAAGCTTTCTTT.

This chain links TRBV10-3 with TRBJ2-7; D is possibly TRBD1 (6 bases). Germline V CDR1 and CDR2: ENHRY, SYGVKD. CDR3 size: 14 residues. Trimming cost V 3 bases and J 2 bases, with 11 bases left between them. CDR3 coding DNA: TGTGCCATCAGTGAAGGACAGAGGACCTACGAGCAGTACTTC. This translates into CAISEGQRTYEQYF.

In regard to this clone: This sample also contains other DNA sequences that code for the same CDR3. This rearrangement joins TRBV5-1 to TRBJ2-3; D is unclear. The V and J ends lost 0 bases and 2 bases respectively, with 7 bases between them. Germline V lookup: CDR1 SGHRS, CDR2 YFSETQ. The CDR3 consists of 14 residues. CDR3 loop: CASSLGLSTDTQYF. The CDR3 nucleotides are TGCGCCAGCAGCTTGGGTCTATCCACAGATACGCAGTATTTT.

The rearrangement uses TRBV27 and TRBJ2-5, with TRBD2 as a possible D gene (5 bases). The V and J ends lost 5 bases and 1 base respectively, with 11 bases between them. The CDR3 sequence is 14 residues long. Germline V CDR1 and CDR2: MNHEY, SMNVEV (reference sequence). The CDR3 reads CASSPGLFQETQYF. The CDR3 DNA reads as TGTGCCAGCAGTCCAGGACTTTTCCAAGAGACCCAGTACTTC.

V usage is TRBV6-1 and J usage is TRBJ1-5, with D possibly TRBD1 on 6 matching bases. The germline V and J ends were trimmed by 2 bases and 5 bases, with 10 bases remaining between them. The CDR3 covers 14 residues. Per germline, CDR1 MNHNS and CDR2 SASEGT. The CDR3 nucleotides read TGTGCCAGCAGTGAATTACAGGGATATCAGCCCCAGCATTTT. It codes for CASSELQGYQPQHF.

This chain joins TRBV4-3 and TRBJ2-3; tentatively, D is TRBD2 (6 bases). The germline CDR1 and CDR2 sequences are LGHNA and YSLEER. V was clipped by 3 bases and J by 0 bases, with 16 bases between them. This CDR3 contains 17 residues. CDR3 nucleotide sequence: TGCGCCAGCAGCCATGCTTTAGCGGATCTTAGCACAGATACGCAGTATTTT. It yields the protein CASSHALADLSTDTQYF.

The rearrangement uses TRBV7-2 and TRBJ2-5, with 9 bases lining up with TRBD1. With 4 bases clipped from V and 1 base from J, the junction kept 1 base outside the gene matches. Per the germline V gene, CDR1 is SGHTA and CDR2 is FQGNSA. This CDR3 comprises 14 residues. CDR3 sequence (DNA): TGTGCCAGCAGCTACAGGGGGCCCCAAGAGACCCAGTACTTC. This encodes CASSYRGPQETQYF.

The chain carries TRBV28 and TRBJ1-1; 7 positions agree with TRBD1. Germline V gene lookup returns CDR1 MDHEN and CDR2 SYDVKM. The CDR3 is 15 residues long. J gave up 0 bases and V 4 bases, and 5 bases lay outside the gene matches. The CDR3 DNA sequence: TGTGCCAGCAGTTATCCCAGGGGGTTGAACACTGAAGCTTTCTTT. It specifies CASSYPRGLNTEAFF.

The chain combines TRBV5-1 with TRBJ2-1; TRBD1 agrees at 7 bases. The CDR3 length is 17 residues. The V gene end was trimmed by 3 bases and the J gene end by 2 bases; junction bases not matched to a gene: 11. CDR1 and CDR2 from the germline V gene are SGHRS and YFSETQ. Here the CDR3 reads CASSSARRQGPYNEQFF. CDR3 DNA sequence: TGCGCCAGCAGCTCGGCTCGGAGACAGGGACCCTACAATGAGCAGTTCTTC.

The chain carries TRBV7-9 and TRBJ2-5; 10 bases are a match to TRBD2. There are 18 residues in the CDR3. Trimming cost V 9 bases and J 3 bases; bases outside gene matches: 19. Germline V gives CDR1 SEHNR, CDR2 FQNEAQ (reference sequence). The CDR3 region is CASTEHPTGTSAKETQYF. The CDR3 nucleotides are TGTGCCAGTACCGAACACCCAACCGGGACTAGCGCAAAAGAGACCCAGTACTTC.

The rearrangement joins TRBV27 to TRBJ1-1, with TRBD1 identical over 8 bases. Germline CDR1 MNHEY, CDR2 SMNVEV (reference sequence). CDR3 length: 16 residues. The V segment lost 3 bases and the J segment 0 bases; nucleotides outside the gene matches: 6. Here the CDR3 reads CASSFDRGFMNTEAFF. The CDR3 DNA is TGTGCCAGCAGTTTTGACAGGGGATTCATGAACACTGAAGCTTTCTTT.

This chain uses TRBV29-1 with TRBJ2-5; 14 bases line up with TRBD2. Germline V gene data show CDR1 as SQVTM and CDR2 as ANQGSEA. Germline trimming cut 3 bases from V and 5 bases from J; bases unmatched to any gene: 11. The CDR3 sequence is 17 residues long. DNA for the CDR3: TGCAGCGTTGACGGGACTAGCGGGAGTTTAGGCTGGGAGACCCAGTACTTC. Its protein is CSVDGTSGSLGWETQYF.

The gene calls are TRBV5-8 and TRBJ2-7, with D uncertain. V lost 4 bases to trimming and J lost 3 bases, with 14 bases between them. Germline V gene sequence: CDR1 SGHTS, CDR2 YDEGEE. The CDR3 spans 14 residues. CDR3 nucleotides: TGTGCCAGCAGCCCTCACATAAACGTCTACGAGCAGTACTTC. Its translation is CASSPHINVYEQYF. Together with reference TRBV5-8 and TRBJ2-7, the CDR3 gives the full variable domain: EAGVTQSPTHLIKTRGQQATLRCSPISGHTSVYWYQQALGLGLQFLLWYDEGEERNRGNFPPRFSGRQFPNYSSELNVNALELEDSALYLCASSPHINVYEQYFGPGTRLTVT.

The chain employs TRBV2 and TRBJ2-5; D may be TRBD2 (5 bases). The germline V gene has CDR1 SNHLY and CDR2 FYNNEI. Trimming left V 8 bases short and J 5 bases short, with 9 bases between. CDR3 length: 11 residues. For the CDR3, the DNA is TGTGCCAGCCAAACGGGGGAGACCCAGTACTTC. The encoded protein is CASQTGETQYF.